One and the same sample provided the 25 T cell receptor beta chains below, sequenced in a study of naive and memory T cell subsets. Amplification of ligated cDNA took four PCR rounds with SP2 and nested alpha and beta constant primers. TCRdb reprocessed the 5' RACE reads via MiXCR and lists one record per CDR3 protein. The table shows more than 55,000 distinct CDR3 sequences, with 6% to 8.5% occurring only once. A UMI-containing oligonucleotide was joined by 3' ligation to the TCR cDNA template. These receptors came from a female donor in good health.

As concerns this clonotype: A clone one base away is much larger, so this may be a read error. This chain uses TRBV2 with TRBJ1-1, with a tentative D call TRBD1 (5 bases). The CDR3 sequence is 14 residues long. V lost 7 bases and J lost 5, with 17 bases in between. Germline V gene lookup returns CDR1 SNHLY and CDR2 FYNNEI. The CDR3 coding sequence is TGTGCCAGCATTGACTTGGGCAGGGCGACTGAAGCTTTCTTT. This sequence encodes CASIDLGRATEAFF.

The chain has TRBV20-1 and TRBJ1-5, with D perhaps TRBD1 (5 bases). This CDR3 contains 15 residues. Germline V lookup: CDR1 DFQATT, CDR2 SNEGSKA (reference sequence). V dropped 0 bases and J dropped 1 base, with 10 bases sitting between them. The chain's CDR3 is CSAREGGASNQPQHF. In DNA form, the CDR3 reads TGCAGTGCTAGAGAGGGAGGGGCCAGCAATCAGCCCCAGCATTTT.

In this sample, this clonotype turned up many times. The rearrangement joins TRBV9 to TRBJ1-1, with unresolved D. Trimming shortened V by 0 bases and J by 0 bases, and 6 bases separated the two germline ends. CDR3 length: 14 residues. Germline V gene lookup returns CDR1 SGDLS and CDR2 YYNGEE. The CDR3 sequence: CASSVASMNTEAFF. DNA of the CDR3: TGTGCCAGCAGCGTAGCCAGCATGAACACTGAAGCTTTCTTT.

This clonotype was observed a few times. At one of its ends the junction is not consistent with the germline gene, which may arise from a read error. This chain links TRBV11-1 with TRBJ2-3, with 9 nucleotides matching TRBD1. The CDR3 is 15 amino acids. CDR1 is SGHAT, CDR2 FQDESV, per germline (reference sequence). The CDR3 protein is CASSPGTGTRFAVNF. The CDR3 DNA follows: TGTGCCAGCAGCCCCGGGACAGGGACCCGGTTCGCCGTGAATTTT.

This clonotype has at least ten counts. CDR3 sequence (DNA): TGTGCCACCAGCAGGGCTTACTCGGGGGCAGCTTTCTTT. Its protein is CATSRAYSGAAFF. The V gene is TRBV15, the J gene TRBJ1-1; tentatively, D is TRBD1 (6 bases). Deletions cut 3 bases from V and 10 bases from J, with 15 bases between. Germline CDR1 LNHNV, CDR2 YYDKDF (reference sequence). The length of the CDR3 is 13 residues.

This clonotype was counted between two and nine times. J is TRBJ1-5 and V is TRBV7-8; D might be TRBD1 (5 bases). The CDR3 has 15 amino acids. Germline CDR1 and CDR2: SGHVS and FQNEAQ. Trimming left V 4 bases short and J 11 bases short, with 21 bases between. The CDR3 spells CASSWSGAREESQHF. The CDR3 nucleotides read TGTGCCAGCAGCTGGTCCGGGGCCAGGGAGGAATCCCAGCATTTT. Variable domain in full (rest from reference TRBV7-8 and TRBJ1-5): GAGVSQSPRYKVAKRGQDVALRCDPISGHVSLFWYQQALGQGPEFLTYFQNEAQLDKSGLPSDRFFAERPEGSVSTLKIQRTQQEDSAVYLCASSWSGAREESQHFGDGTRLSIL.

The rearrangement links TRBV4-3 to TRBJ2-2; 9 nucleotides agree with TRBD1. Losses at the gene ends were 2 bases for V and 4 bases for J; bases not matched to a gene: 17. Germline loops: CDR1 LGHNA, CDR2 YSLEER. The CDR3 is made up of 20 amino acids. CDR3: CASSQRPENPGQGITGELFF. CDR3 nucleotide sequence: TGCGCCAGCAGCCAACGCCCCGAAAATCCGGGACAGGGCATCACCGGGGAGCTGTTTTTT.

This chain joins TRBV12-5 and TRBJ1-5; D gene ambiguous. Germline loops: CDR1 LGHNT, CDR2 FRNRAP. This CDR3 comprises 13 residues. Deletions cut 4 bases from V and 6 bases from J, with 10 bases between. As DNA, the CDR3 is TGTGCTAGTGGTTCCTATCTCCTTCAGCCCCAGCATTTT. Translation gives CASGSYLLQPQHF. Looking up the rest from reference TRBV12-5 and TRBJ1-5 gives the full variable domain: DARVTQTPRHKVTEMGQEVTMRCQPILGHNTVFWYRQTMMQGLELLAYFRNRAPLDDSGMPKDRFSAEMPDATLATLKIQPSEPRDSAVYFCASGSYLLQPQHFGDGTRLSIL.

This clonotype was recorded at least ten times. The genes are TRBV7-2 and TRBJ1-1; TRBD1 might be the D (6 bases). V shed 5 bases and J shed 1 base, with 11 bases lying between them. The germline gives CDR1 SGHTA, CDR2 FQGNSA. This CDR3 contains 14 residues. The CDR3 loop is CASSALQGNTEAFF. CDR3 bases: TGTGCCAGCAGCGCGTTACAGGGGAACACTGAAGCTTTCTTT.

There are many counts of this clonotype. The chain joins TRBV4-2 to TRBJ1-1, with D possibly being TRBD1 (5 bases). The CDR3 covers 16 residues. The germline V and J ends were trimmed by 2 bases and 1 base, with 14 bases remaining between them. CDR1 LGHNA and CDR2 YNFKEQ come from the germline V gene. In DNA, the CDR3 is TGTGCCAGCAGCCAACCCGGGGGGGGATCGAACACTGAAGCTTTCTTT. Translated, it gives CASSQPGGGSNTEAFF.

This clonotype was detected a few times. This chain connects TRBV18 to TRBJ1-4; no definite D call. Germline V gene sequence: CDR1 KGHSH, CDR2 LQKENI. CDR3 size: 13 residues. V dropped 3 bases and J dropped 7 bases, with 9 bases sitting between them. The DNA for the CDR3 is TGTGCCAGCTCACCGCGTTCCTCTGAAAAACTGTTTTTT. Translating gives CASSPRSSEKLFF.

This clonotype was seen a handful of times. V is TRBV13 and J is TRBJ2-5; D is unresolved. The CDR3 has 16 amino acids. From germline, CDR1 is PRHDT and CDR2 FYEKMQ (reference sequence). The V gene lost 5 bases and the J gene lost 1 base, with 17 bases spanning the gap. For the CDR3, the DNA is TGTGCCAGCAGCCCCCCTGCCAAAGGGTTCCAAGAGACCCAGTACTTC. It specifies CASSPPAKGFQETQYF.

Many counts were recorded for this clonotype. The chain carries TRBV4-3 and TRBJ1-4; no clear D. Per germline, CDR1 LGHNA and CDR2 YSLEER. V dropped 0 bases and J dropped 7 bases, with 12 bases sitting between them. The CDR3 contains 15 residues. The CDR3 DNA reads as TGCGCCAGCAGCCAAGACGGGCTTTTGAGTGAAAAACTGTTTTTT. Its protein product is CASSQDGLLSEKLFF.

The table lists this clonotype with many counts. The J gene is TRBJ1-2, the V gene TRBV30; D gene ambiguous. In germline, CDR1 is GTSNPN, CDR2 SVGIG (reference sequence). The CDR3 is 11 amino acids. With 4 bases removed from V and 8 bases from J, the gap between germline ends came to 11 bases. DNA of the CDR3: TGTGCCTGGAACTCGTTCGGGGGCTACACCTTC. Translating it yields CAWNSFGGYTF.

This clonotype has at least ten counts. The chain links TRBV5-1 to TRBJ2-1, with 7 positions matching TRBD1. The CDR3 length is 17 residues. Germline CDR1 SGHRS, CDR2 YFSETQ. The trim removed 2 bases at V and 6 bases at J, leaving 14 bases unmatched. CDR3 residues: CASSFRRGQSPFNEQFF. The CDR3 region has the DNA TGCGCCAGCAGCTTTCGCAGGGGACAGTCCCCCTTCAATGAGCAGTTCTTC.

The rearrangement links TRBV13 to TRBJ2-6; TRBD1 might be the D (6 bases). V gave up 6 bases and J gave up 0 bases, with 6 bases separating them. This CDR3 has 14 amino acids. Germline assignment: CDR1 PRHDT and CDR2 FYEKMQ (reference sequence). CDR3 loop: CASRQGSGANVLTF. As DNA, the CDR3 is TGTGCCAGCAGACAGGGCTCTGGGGCCAACGTCCTGACTTTC.

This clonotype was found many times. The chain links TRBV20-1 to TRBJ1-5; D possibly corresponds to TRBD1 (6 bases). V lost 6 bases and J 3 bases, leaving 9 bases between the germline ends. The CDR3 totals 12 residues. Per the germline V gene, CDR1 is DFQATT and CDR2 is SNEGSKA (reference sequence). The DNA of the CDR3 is TGCAGTGCCGGGACAATCAATCAGCCCCAGCATTTT. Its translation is CSAGTINQPQHF.

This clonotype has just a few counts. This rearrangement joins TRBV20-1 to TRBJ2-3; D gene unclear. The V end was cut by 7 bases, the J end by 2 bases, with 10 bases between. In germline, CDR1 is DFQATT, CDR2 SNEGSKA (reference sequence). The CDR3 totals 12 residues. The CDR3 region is CSVPLITDTQYF. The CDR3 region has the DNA TGCAGTGTTCCCCTCATCACAGATACGCAGTATTTT.

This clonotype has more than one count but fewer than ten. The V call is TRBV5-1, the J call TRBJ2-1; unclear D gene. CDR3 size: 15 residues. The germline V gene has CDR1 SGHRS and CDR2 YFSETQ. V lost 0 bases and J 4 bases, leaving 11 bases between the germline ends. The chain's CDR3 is CASSLGRSYYNEQFF. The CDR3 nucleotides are TGCGCCAGCAGCTTGGGCAGGAGCTATTACAATGAGCAGTTCTTC.

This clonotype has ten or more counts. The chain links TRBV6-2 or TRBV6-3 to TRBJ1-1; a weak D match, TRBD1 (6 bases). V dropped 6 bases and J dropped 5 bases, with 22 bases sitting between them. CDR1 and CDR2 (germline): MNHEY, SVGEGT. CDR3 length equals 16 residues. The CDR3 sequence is CASRESRGYRETEAFF. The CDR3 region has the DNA TGTGCCAGCAGGGAAAGCCGTGGCTACAGGGAAACTGAAGCTTTCTTT.

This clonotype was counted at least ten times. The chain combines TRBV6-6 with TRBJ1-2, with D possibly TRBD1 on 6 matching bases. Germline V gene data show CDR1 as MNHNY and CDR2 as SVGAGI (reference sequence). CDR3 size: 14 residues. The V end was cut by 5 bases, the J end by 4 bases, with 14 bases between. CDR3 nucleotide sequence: TGTGCCAGCAGTCTACCGGGGGCGTTCTATGGCTACACCTTC. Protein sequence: CASSLPGAFYGYTF.

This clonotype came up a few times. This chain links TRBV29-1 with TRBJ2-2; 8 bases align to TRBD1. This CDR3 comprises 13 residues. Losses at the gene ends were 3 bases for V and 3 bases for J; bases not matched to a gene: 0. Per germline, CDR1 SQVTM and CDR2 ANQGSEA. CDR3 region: CSVDRGHTGELFF. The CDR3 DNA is TGCAGCGTTGACAGGGGGCACACCGGGGAGCTGTTTTTT.

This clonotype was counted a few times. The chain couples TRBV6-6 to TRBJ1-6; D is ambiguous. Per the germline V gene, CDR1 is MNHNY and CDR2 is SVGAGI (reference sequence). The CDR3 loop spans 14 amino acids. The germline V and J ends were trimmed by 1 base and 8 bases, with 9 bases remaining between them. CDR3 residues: CASSYWVVDSPLHF. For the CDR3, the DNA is TGTGCCAGCAGTTACTGGGTGGTTGATTCACCCCTCCACTTT.

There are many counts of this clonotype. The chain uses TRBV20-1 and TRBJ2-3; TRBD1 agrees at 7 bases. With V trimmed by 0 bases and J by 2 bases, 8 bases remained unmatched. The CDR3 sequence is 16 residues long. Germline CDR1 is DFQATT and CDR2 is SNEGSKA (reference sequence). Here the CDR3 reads CSARDRDSRNTDTQYF. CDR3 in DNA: TGCAGTGCTAGAGATCGGGACAGCCGTAACACAGATACGCAGTATTTT.

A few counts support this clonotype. CDR3 amino acids: CSFLWGRGEKLFF. CDR3 nucleotides: TGCAGCTTCCTTTGGGGCAGGGGTGAAAAACTGTTTTTT. The V call is TRBV29-1, the J call TRBJ1-4, with D maybe TRBD1 (6 bases). CDR3 size: 13 residues. Germline V CDR1 and CDR2: SQVTM, ANQGSEA. V lost 8 bases and J 7 bases, leaving 17 bases between the germline ends.